This T cell receptor beta chain was obtained from a study of blood T cell repertoires in COVID-19. Germline CDR1 is GTSNPN and CDR2 is SVGIG (reference sequence). Trimming at V came to 7 bases and at J to 3 bases, leaving 7 bases not matched to a gene. The CDR3 is 13 residues long. Original methodology: The authors estimated nucleated cell counts from reference gene primer amplification. TCRdb keeps only in-frame clones here, not all; method: immunoSEQ multiplex PCR. That table gives V, J and clone size, and the DNA gave D and trimming. The data contain approximately 200,000 clones, around 85% of them seen just once; the ten biggest clones take up around 1.2%.

This TCR came from a man aged 25-40 years with acute or convalescent COVID-19. Sequencing was carried out using peripheral blood. V usage is TRBV30 and J usage is TRBJ2-7, with TRBD2 identical over 9 bases. The CDR3 loop is CASASGTNYEQYF. Written as DNA, the CDR3 is TGTGCCTCCGCTAGCGGGACGAACTACGAGCAGTACTTC.